Listed here are 13 T cell receptor beta chains from one sample, sequenced in a study of blood T cells in healthy people across ages. Together with a sample-barcoded 5' primer, a J-beta primer mix was included in a second PCR lasting 7 to 11 cycles. TCRdb re-analysed the 5' RACE reads in MiXCR, keeping a single row per CDR3 protein. The sample consists of about 570,000 distinct CDR3 sequences, 27% of them appearing once. These data were also reused for a study on T cells of mothers and their children.

Sequences were obtained from blood. The source of these receptors is a boy aged 2 to 10 in good health.

The genes are TRBV7-3 and TRBJ1-5; D is unclear. Trimming pared 5 bases from V and 8 bases from J, leaving 13 bases between. The CDR3 contains 13 residues. Germline loops: CDR1 SGHTA, CDR2 FQGTGA. CDR3 sequence (DNA): TGTGCCAGCAGCCATGGACCGCCAGAGCCCCAGCATTTT. It yields the protein CASSHGPPEPQHF. The entire variable domain, with the rest obtained from reference TRBV7-3 and TRBJ1-5, is as follows: GAGVSQTPSNKVTEKGKYVELRCDPISGHTALYWYRQSLGQGPEFLIYFQGTGAADDSGLPNDRFFAVRPEGSVSTLKIQRTERGDSAVYLCASSHGPPEPQHFGDGTRLSIL.

V gene TRBV29-1 combines with J gene TRBJ1-2, with a weak D call TRBD1 (6 bases). The length of the CDR3 is 14 residues. V was trimmed by 3 bases and J by 0 bases, leaving 11 bases between them. Germline V gene data show CDR1 as SQVTM and CDR2 as ANQGSEA. The CDR3 DNA sequence: TGCAGCGTTGAGGCGACAGGAGCTAACTATGGCTACACCTTC. Its protein is CSVEATGANYGYTF.

The gene calls are TRBV7-2 and TRBJ1-2; 7 nucleotides agree with TRBD1. The length of the CDR3 is 16 residues. Germline CDR1 SGHTA, CDR2 FQGNSA. V shed 0 bases and J 8 bases; nucleotides not matched to a gene: 12. The CDR3 sequence: CASSLARTPDREGYTF. Written as DNA, the CDR3 is TGTGCCAGCAGCTTAGCCCGAACGCCAGACAGGGAGGGCTACACCTTC.

This clonotype was picked up many times. V and J are TRBV12-3 or TRBV12-4 and TRBJ2-2, with D possibly matching TRBD1 (6 bases). The CDR3 consists of 15 residues. Trimming left V 6 bases short and J 7 bases short, with 18 bases between. CDR3 DNA: TGTGCCAGCAGGCTAATCACAGGGAAGGGCGGGGAGCTGTTTTTT. It encodes CASRLITGKGGELFF.

A few counts support this clonotype. V is TRBV6-5 and J is TRBJ1-4; no clear D. This CDR3 region has 14 residues. The germline V gene has CDR1 MNHEY and CDR2 SVGAGI. Trimming removed 0 bases at V and 8 bases at J, with 10 bases between. This CDR3 reads CASSYSSPIEKLFF. The CDR3 DNA sequence: TGTGCCAGCAGTTACTCGTCCCCGATCGAAAAACTGTTTTTT.

This clonotype was picked up a small number of times. The V call is TRBV4-2, the J call TRBJ1-1; possibly TRBD1 for D (6 bases). The CDR3 sequence is 15 residues long. V lost 1 base to trimming and J lost 1 base, with 10 bases between them. The V gene's germline CDR1 is LGHNA and CDR2 YNFKEQ. The CDR3 DNA sequence: TGTGCCAGCAGCCAAGGTCTAGGGGGGAACACTGAAGCTTTCTTT. Residues: CASSQGLGGNTEAFF.

The V call is TRBV7-8, the J call TRBJ1-2, with no clear D. The germline V gene encodes CDR1 SGHVS and CDR2 FQNEAQ. This CDR3 has 13 amino acids. The ends were cut back, 1 base at V and 2 bases at J, with 5 bases in the middle. This CDR3 reads CASSLGLNYGYTF. The CDR3, as DNA: TGTGCCAGCAGCTTAGGACTGAACTATGGCTACACCTTC.

The CDR3 nucleotides are TGTGCCAGCAGAGGACAGGGGGCCATAGAGACCCAGTACTTC. Protein sequence: CASRGQGAIETQYF. The V call is TRBV6-2 or TRBV6-3, the J call TRBJ2-5; 11 bases fit TRBD1. The CDR3 has 14 amino acids. The trim removed 6 bases at V and 4 bases at J, leaving 4 bases unmatched. Germline CDR1 reads MNHEY; CDR2 reads SVGEGT.

The chain couples TRBV23-1 to TRBJ2-7; no clear D. TRBV23-1 is an ORF for which the function is uncertain. Deletions cut 0 bases from V and 4 bases from J, with 10 bases between. This CDR3 is built from 14 residues. The CDR3 sequence is CASSQSWASYEQYF. CDR3 nucleotide sequence: TGCGCCAGCAGTCAATCATGGGCCTCATACGAGCAGTACTTC.

The V and J genes are TRBV5-1 and TRBJ2-1; 9 bases match TRBD2. V was clipped by 2 bases and J by 10 bases; unmatched bases: 13. Germline V gene data show CDR1 as SGHRS and CDR2 as YFSETQ. This CDR3 is built from 16 residues. Written as DNA, the CDR3 is TGCGCCAGCAGCTTCGGGGCGGGGGGGCAAGCTCGCGAGCAGTTCTTC. Translated, it gives CASSFGAGGQAREQFF.

The rearrangement joins TRBV10-3 to TRBJ2-4, with D perhaps matching TRBD1 or TRBD2 (5 bases each). Trimming took off 2 bases at V and 9 bases at J, with 14 bases between the two ends. Germline CDR1 ENHRY, CDR2 SYGVKD. The CDR3 sequence is 14 residues long. The chain's CDR3 is CAISETVGVGIQYF. For the CDR3, the DNA is TGTGCCATCAGTGAGACGGTGGGGGTAGGCATTCAGTACTTC.

The V gene is TRBV5-1, the J gene TRBJ2-4, with D possibly being TRBD1 (6 bases). This CDR3 comprises 14 residues. CDR1 and CDR2 from the germline V gene are SGHRS and YFSETQ. V was cut by 3 bases and J by 2 bases, with 9 bases left in between. For the CDR3, the DNA is TGCGCCAGCAGCTCGCAGGGGACCAAAAACATTCAGTACTTC. Translating it yields CASSSQGTKNIQYF.

This chain uses TRBV5-6 with TRBJ2-1, with TRBD2 as a possible D gene (6 bases). Trimming left V 0 bases short and J 0 bases short, with 13 bases between. CDR1 and CDR2 (germline): SGHDT, YYEEEE. The CDR3 totals 17 residues. CDR3 DNA: TGTGCCAGCAGCTTGGGTCTAGCGCCAAGCTCCTACAATGAGCAGTTCTTC. This translates into CASSLGLAPSSYNEQFF.